Following are 3 T cell receptor beta chains from one sample sequenced in a study of shared clonotypes between healthy human individuals. Generated by immunoSEQ multiplex PCR, the TCRdb table keeps only in-frame clones and is missing some. The profile shows 1.6 million or so clones, over 95% of them singletons. Sequenced material: naive CD4+ T cells sorted from blood. Subset of the sample: CD45RA+ positively selected. All receptors come from a young man in good health.

The chain has TRBV9 and TRBJ2-2; tentative D call: TRBD2 (6 bases). The V gene's germline CDR1 is SGDLS and CDR2 YYNGEE. This CDR3 contains 16 residues. Deletions cut 0 bases from V and 3 bases from J, with 12 bases between. CDR3 sequence: CASSVVGRQDTGELFF. In DNA, the CDR3 is TGTGCCAGCAGCGTAGTTGGGAGGCAGGACACCGGGGAGCTGTTTTTT.

The chain joins TRBV5-4 to TRBJ1-1; D is unresolved. The CDR3 length is 11 residues. Germline-derived CDR1 and CDR2 are SGHNT and YYREEE (reference sequence). The CDR3: CAAVLNTEAFF. The CDR3 bases are TGTGCAGCGGTCCTGAACACTGAAGCTTTCTTT. Using reference TRBV5-4 and TRBJ1-1 for the parts outside the CDR3, the full variable domain is ETGVTQSPTHLIKTRGQQVTLRCSSQSGHNTVSWYQQALGQGPQFIFQYYREEENGRGNFPPRFSGLQFPNYSSELNVNALELDDSALYLCAAVLNTEAFFGQGTRLTVV.

The CDR3 sequence: CASSARTSGETQYF. The CDR3 coding sequence is TGTGCCAGCAGCGCCAGAACTAGCGGAGAGACCCAGTACTTC. V is TRBV9 and J is TRBJ2-5; TRBD2 matches at 8 bases. V gave up 3 bases and J gave up 4 bases; unmatched junction bases: 5. CDR3 length: 14 residues. Germline V CDR1 and CDR2: SGDLS, YYNGEE.